This record looks at one T cell receptor (beta chain) sequence and its context. Libraries were prepared by immunoSEQ multiplex PCR; TCRdb keeps only in-frame clonotypes and omits some of them. The table lists about 200,000 clones, roughly 86% of them singletons, with 7.6% in the top ten. This entry comes from a study of blood T cell repertoires in COVID-19. The CDR3 runs to 14 residues. Trimming pared 6 bases from V and 3 bases from J, leaving 13 bases between. Germline loops: CDR1 MGHDK, CDR2 SYGVNS. The chain carries TRBV25-1 and TRBJ2-3, with D possibly matching TRBD2 (6 bases). Sequences were obtained from peripheral blood. This clonotype was sampled from a woman between 50 and 59 years old with active or convalescent COVID-19. CDR3 sequence (DNA): TGTGCCAGCAGGCGGGACTCAAAGACAGATACGCAGTATTTT. This codes for CASRRDSKTDTQYF.